The 26 T cell receptor beta chains presented below share a single source sample, sequenced in a study of response to subunit inactivated influenza vaccine. One entry per CDR3 protein, called by TCRdb with MiXCR from the RT-PCR reads. The profile covers 500,000 to 750,000 distinct CDR3 sequences, with 13% to 15% appearing a single time and around 10% taken by the ten largest. The source was PBMCs from blood, collected about 11 days after vaccination. These receptors were obtained from a man in his forties or fifties who received an inactivated influenza vaccine.

V is TRBV12-3 or TRBV12-4 and J is TRBJ1-4; 9 bases line up with TRBD1. V lost 6 bases and J lost 8; bases outside the gene matches: 7. This CDR3 region has 14 residues. In DNA, the CDR3 is TGTGCCAGCAGCCGGACGGACAGGGGCGAAAAACTGTTTTTT. Its translation is CASSRTDRGEKLFF.

This CDR3 is CASTQRVGAETQYF. The CDR3 DNA sequence: TGTGCCAGCACCCAGAGAGTGGGTGCAGAGACCCAGTACTTC. This sequence joins TRBV2 and TRBJ2-5; D unresolved. The V gene lost 7 bases and the J gene lost 4 bases, with 16 bases spanning the gap. This CDR3 is built from 14 residues. Germline CDR1 and CDR2: SNHLY and FYNNEI.

In this sample, this clonotype turned up a few times. This chain links TRBV27 with TRBJ1-5, with 9 bases that match TRBD1. The J segment lost 7 bases and the V segment lost 5 bases, leaving 15 bases of the junction unmatched. The CDR3 runs to 17 residues. The V gene's germline CDR1 is MNHEY and CDR2 SMNVEV (reference sequence). In nucleotides, the CDR3 is TGTGCCAGCAGTCCGGATGCCCCCGGGACAGGGATCCAGCCCCAGCATTTT. Translating gives CASSPDAPGTGIQPQHF.

The chain carries TRBV2 and TRBJ2-3; weak D call: TRBD2 (6 bases). The germline gives CDR1 SNHLY, CDR2 FYNNEI. The V gene lost 3 bases and the J gene lost 6 bases, with 10 bases spanning the gap. This CDR3 is 13 amino acids long. The CDR3 DNA is TGTGCCAGCAGTGATTTGGGGACTGATACGCAGTATTTT. This gives the protein CASSDLGTDTQYF.

This chain uses TRBV10-3 with TRBJ1-2, with D maybe TRBD1 (5 bases). The V gene's germline CDR1 is ENHRY and CDR2 SYGVKD. The CDR3 totals 15 residues. Deletions cut 5 bases from V and 4 bases from J, with 17 bases between. This CDR3 reads CAISPRQHGSYGYTF. The CDR3 DNA follows: TGTGCCATCAGTCCCCGACAGCACGGCTCCTATGGCTACACCTTC.

This clonotype was counted between two and nine times. This rearrangement joins TRBV5-1 to TRBJ2-2; the D gene is possibly TRBD1 (6 bases). V was cut by 1 base and J by 2 bases, with 9 bases left in between. The CDR3 runs to 15 residues. Per the germline V gene, CDR1 is SGHRS and CDR2 is YFSETQ. CDR3 coding DNA: TGCGCCAGCAGCTTGCGGACAGATAACACCGGGGAGCTGTTTTTT. Its translation: CASSLRTDNTGELFF.

This chain links TRBV12-3 or TRBV12-4 with TRBJ2-3, with 10 bases fitting TRBD1. Losses at the gene ends were 7 bases for V and 1 base for J; bases not matched to a gene: 5. The CDR3 extends over 15 amino acids. The CDR3 DNA sequence: TGTGCCAGCATCCAGGACAGGGGGGGCACAGATACGCAGTATTTT. Amino acid sequence: CASIQDRGGTDTQYF.

This clonotype was observed a few times. The chain links TRBV3-1 to TRBJ1-2; unclear D gene. V was pared by 1 base and J by 0 bases, with 15 bases between. CDR3 size: 17 residues. Germline CDR1 is LGHDT and CDR2 is YNNKEL (reference sequence). As DNA, the CDR3 is TGTGCCAGCAGCCAAGGGGGAACGGCAGACACTAACTATGGCTACACCTTC. As protein: CASSQGGTADTNYGYTF.

This clonotype occurred a few times. CDR3 sequence (DNA): TGTGCCAGCAGCTTAACACAGGGGGCCTACAATGAGCAGTTCTTC. Protein: CASSLTQGAYNEQFF. The rearrangement uses TRBV7-3 and TRBJ2-1, with TRBD1 identical over 8 bases. This CDR3 is 15 amino acids long. Germline V gene lookup returns CDR1 SGHTA and CDR2 FQGTGA. The junction had 0 bases not matched to a gene; V was cut back by 0 bases and J by 2 bases. The entire variable domain, with the rest obtained from reference TRBV7-3 and TRBJ2-1, is as follows: GAGVSQTPSNKVTEKGKYVELRCDPISGHTALYWYRQSLGQGPEFLIYFQGTGAADDSGLPNDRFFAVRPEGSVSTLKIQRTERGDSAVYLCASSLTQGAYNEQFFGPGTRLTVL.

The J gene is TRBJ1-1, the V gene TRBV3-1; D is possibly TRBD1 (5 bases). The CDR3 is made up of 14 amino acids. The ends were cut back, 4 bases at V and 7 bases at J, with 16 bases in the middle. Germline values: CDR1 LGHDT, CDR2 YNNKEL (reference sequence). Written as DNA, the CDR3 is TGTGCCAGCAGCCCCCCGGGACGGCGGGGTGAAGCTTTCTTT. Protein sequence: CASSPPGRRGEAFF.

The genes are TRBV4-1 and TRBJ2-5, with 12 bases lining up with TRBD2. The V segment lost 4 bases and the J segment 3 bases; nucleotides outside the gene matches: 15. Germline V lookup: CDR1 MGHRA, CDR2 YSYEKL. The CDR3 is 19 amino acids. The CDR3 protein is CASSRSPRLAGASEETQYF. The CDR3 DNA reads as TGCGCCAGCAGCCGATCCCCCCGACTAGCGGGGGCCTCAGAAGAGACCCAGTACTTC.

The V and J genes are TRBV12-3 or TRBV12-4 and TRBJ2-7; D call uncertain. The CDR3 totals 13 residues. Trimming shortened V by 1 base and J by 3 bases, and 7 bases separated the two germline ends. The CDR3 DNA reads TGTGCCAGCAGTTTAGGTCCGCTCTACGAGCAGTACTTC. Its translation is CASSLGPLYEQYF.

This rearrangement joins TRBV7-2 to TRBJ2-1; D possibly corresponds to TRBD2 (6 bases). The length of the CDR3 is 15 residues. Trimming stripped 5 bases from V and 11 bases from J, with 22 bases between. The germline V gene encodes CDR1 SGHTA and CDR2 FQGNSA. The CDR3 sequence: CASSLNPGESIKQFF. DNA of the CDR3: TGTGCCAGCAGCCTGAACCCGGGAGAAAGTATTAAGCAGTTCTTC.

This clonotype was seen only a few times. This chain links TRBV18 with TRBJ2-5, with 7 bases aligning to TRBD2. The CDR3 runs to 14 residues. The J segment lost 5 bases and the V segment lost 3 bases, leaving 6 bases of the junction unmatched. In germline, CDR1 is KGHSH, CDR2 LQKENI. The DNA of the CDR3 is TGTGCCAGCTCACCGGGAGGGGCGTATGAGACCCAGTACTTC. Its protein is CASSPGGAYETQYF.

This rearrangement joins TRBV7-9 to TRBJ2-3; D unresolved. This CDR3 region has 13 residues. Trimming left V 2 bases short and J 7 bases short, with 10 bases between. Germline V gene sequence: CDR1 SEHNR, CDR2 FQNEAQ (reference sequence). The DNA of the CDR3 is TGTGCCAGCAGCTTACCTTTAGGGAATACGCAGTATTTT. Encoded protein: CASSLPLGNTQYF.

About this clonotype itself: Since no conserved phenylalanine or tryptophan closes the CDR3, a read error is the likely cause. This chain uses TRBV9 with TRBJ2-7; no reliable D call. Per the germline V gene, CDR1 is SGDLS and CDR2 is YYNGEE. The CDR3 has 14 residues. Trimming took 0 bases from V and 2 from J, leaving 9 bases between them. The CDR3 nucleotides read TGTGCCAGCAGCGTAGATCCAGGTACCTACGAGCAGTACTAT. Its protein is CASSVDPGTYEQYY.

The chain joins TRBV29-1 to TRBJ2-1; 8 nucleotides align to TRBD2. The CDR3 is made up of 15 amino acids. V lost 3 bases and J lost 7; bases outside the gene matches: 11. Germline CDR1 and CDR2: SQVTM and ANQGSEA. This chain's CDR3 is CSVDARLASKNEQFF. The CDR3 DNA follows: TGCAGCGTTGATGCAAGACTAGCGAGCAAAAATGAGCAGTTCTTC.

V is TRBV29-1 and J is TRBJ1-2, with D possibly being TRBD1 (5 bases). CDR3 length equals 13 residues. CDR1 and CDR2 (germline): SQVTM, ANQGSEA. Deletions cut 6 bases from V and 1 base from J, with 12 bases between. The CDR3 loop is CSVPGTVNYGYTF. In DNA, the CDR3 is TGCAGCGTCCCCGGGACTGTTAACTATGGCTACACCTTC.

The gene calls are TRBV11-2 and TRBJ2-5, with TRBD1 identical over 7 bases. V shed 2 bases and J 3 bases; nucleotides not matched to a gene: 3. This CDR3 contains 14 residues. Germline-derived CDR1 and CDR2 are SGHAT and FQNNGV. Written as DNA, the CDR3 is TGTGCCAGCAGCTTACGGGACAGTAAAGAGACCCAGTACTTC. Translation: CASSLRDSKETQYF.

This clonotype was detected a few times. V usage is TRBV4-2 and J usage is TRBJ1-4; TRBD1 might be the D (5 bases). Germline lookup yields CDR1 LGHNA and CDR2 YNFKEQ. There are 17 residues in the CDR3. V lost 0 bases and J 2 bases, leaving 13 bases between the germline ends. CDR3 amino acids: CASSQDFQTATNEKLFF. The DNA for the CDR3 is TGTGCCAGCAGCCAAGACTTCCAGACAGCCACTAATGAAAAACTGTTTTTT.

This clonotype came up a few times. This rearrangement joins TRBV6-1 to TRBJ2-5, with a weak D call TRBD2 (5 bases). The CDR3 has 17 residues. V lost 2 bases and J 0 bases, leaving 16 bases between the germline ends. Germline V gene lookup returns CDR1 MNHNS and CDR2 SASEGT. CDR3 residues: CASSELRASPYQETQYF. The CDR3, as DNA: TGTGCCAGCAGTGAATTAAGGGCTAGCCCGTACCAAGAGACCCAGTACTTC.

This clonotype has a handful of counts. The chain is built from TRBV14 and TRBJ2-7; 8 bases agree with TRBD1. The CDR3 extends over 15 amino acids. CDR1 and CDR2 (germline): SGHDN, FVKESK. The V and J ends lost 4 bases and 3 bases, in that order; junction bases with no gene match: 8. The CDR3 spells CASSRGDRMLYEQYF. The CDR3, as DNA: TGTGCCAGCAGCCGGGGGGACAGGATGCTCTACGAGCAGTACTTC.

This clonotype was observed a handful of times. V usage is TRBV12-3 or TRBV12-4 and J usage is TRBJ1-2; TRBD1 matches 9 bases. The J segment lost 4 bases and the V segment lost 7 bases, leaving 7 bases of the junction unmatched. This CDR3 is built from 14 residues. The DNA of the CDR3 is TGTGCCAGCACCACGGACAGGGGTCTCTATGGCTACACCTTC. It specifies CASTTDRGLYGYTF.

The chain recombines TRBV4-3 with TRBJ1-4; tentatively, D is TRBD1 (5 bases). Trimming shortened V by 0 bases and J by 7 bases, and 6 bases separated the two germline ends. Germline V gives CDR1 LGHNA, CDR2 YSLEER. This CDR3 has 13 amino acids. The CDR3 DNA is TGCGCCAGCAGCCAAGATGGGGCTGAAAAACTGTTTTTT. Residues: CASSQDGAEKLFF.

V usage is TRBV20-1 and J usage is TRBJ2-1, with 7 bases that match TRBD2. This CDR3 contains 15 residues. The trim removed 0 bases at V and 4 bases at J, leaving 6 bases unmatched. Looked up from germline, CDR1 is DFQATT and CDR2 is SNEGSKA (reference sequence). Written as DNA, the CDR3 is TGCAGTGCTAGAGATCGGGGGGAGGGTTACAATGAGCAGTTCTTC. It is translated as CSARDRGEGYNEQFF.

The chain uses TRBV7-9 and TRBJ2-3; no clear D gene. V lost 5 bases and J lost 0, with 15 bases in between. Looked up from germline, CDR1 is SEHNR and CDR2 is FQNEAQ (reference sequence). The CDR3 runs to 16 residues. Here the CDR3 reads CASSLLDLASTDTQYF. In DNA form, the CDR3 reads TGTGCCAGCAGCCTCCTGGACCTCGCTAGCACAGATACGCAGTATTTT.